The T cell receptor beta chain described here comes from a study of blood T cell repertoires in COVID-19. The overall study: The United States, Italy and Spain supplied acute and convalescent COVID-19 samples. Nucleic acid was either cDNA or gDNA, and it came from T cells, B-cell-depleted T cells, or PBMCs.

The CDR3 spans 16 residues. CDR1 LGHDT and CDR2 YNNKEL come from the germline V gene (reference sequence). The ends were cut back, 1 base at V and 0 bases at J, with 13 bases in the middle. Only one count was recorded for this clone. In the original analysis: By means of reference gene primer amplification, nucleated cell counts were estimated. The table came from immunoSEQ multiplex PCR; TCRdb's copy has only in-frame clones and leaves some out. That table furnishes V, J and clone size, whereas the DNA furnished D and trimming. The sample shows 200,000 or so clones, approximately 90% of them seen only once.

Input material: peripheral blood. The chain recombines TRBV3-1 (or the pseudogene TRBV3-2) with TRBJ2-7, with D unresolved. The source is a man in his 70s with active or convalescent COVID-19. This CDR3 is CASSQVPQASSYEQYF. The CDR3 nucleotides are TGTGCCAGCAGCCAAGTTCCGCAGGCCTCCTCCTACGAGCAGTACTTC.